Presented here are 24 T cell receptor beta chains from one specimen sequenced in a study of T-cell reconstitution after alpha-beta-depleted transplantation in children. The library targeted TCRbeta and was prepared with unique molecular identifiers. TCRdb re-called the PCR reads through MiXCR, storing one row per CDR3 protein. The table records about 200,000 distinct CDR3 sequences, roughly 7.1% of them present only once. This material consisted of PBMCs, taken before TCRalphabeta/CD19-depleted stem cell transplant. The source is a boy aged 2 to 9 with acute lymphoblastic leukemia, due to receive a stem cell transplant.

This clonotype was seen only once. One end of the junction varies from germline; a read error may be responsible. The chain couples TRBV7-6 to TRBJ2-6, with D perhaps matching TRBD1 (6 bases). CDR1 SGHVS and CDR2 FNYEAQ come from the germline V gene. The CDR3 covers 19 residues. CDR3 coding DNA: TGTGCCAGCAGCTTTCGCCTAACAGGGACGGGCTCTGGGGCCTACGTCCTGACTTTC. This gives the protein CASSFRLTGTGSGAYVLTF.

This clonotype was detected ten times or more. The V and J genes are TRBV4-3 and TRBJ2-7; D gene unclear. The CDR3 runs to 15 residues. V shed 0 bases and J shed 2 bases, with 11 bases lying between them. CDR1 is LGHNA and CDR2 is YSLEER in the germline V gene. The CDR3 nucleotides read TGCGCCAGCAGCCAAGAGAGGAAACAGACCTACGAGCAGTACTTC. Translation gives CASSQERKQTYEQYF.

This clonotype was seen at least ten times. J is TRBJ2-1 and V is TRBV24-1; D gene unclear. This CDR3 comprises 15 residues. V shed 7 bases and J shed 2 bases, with 14 bases lying between them. CDR1 is KGHDR and CDR2 is SFDVKD in the germline V gene. The CDR3 loop is CATSRAGDTYNEQFF. DNA for the CDR3: TGTGCCACCAGCCGAGCTGGAGACACCTACAATGAGCAGTTCTTC.

The rearrangement uses TRBV14 and TRBJ1-1; 7 bases are a match to TRBD1. The trim removed 0 bases at V and 4 bases at J, leaving 5 bases unmatched. This CDR3 contains 15 residues. The germline V gene has CDR1 SGHDN and CDR2 FVKESK. Written as DNA, the CDR3 is TGTGCCAGCAGCCAAGATTTTCCAGGGGGCACTGAAGCTTTCTTT. Translation: CASSQDFPGGTEAFF.

This clonotype was observed at least ten times. V gene TRBV12-3 or TRBV12-4 combines with J gene TRBJ1-6, with 7 nucleotides matching TRBD1. V lost 6 bases to trimming and J lost 3 bases; unmatched junction nucleotides: 8. The CDR3 consists of 16 residues. As DNA, the CDR3 is TGTGCCAGCAGCCTATGGGGGACAGACTATAATTCACCCCTCCACTTT. Translation gives CASSLWGTDYNSPLHF.

In its sample, this clonotype was seen many times. The V gene is TRBV29-1, the J gene TRBJ2-7; the D gene could be TRBD1 or TRBD2 (7 bases each). The CDR3 consists of 14 residues. Trimming shortened V by 7 bases and J by 1 base, and 17 bases separated the two germline ends. Germline values: CDR1 SQVTM, CDR2 ANQGSEA. The CDR3 spells CSAGGQFDSYEQYF. In DNA, the CDR3 is TGCAGCGCGGGGGGACAGTTCGATTCCTACGAGCAGTACTTC.

In its sample, this clonotype was seen many times. This sequence joins TRBV12-3 or TRBV12-4 and TRBJ1-1; no reliable D call. Trimming took 7 bases from V and 1 from J, leaving 13 bases between them. The length of the CDR3 is 14 residues. CDR3 amino acids: CASNFKGGNTEAFF. In nucleotides, the CDR3 is TGTGCCAGCAATTTCAAAGGTGGGAACACTGAAGCTTTCTTT.

There are many counts of this clonotype. CDR3 sequence reads: CASSLSRGLTPGSSYEQYF. The CDR3 DNA is TGTGCCAGCAGTTTGTCCCGGGGACTCACCCCGGGGAGCTCCTACGAGCAGTACTTC. V and J are TRBV12-3 or TRBV12-4 and TRBJ2-7; perhaps TRBD2 as D (6 bases). The length of the CDR3 is 19 residues. The ends were cut back, 3 bases at V and 0 bases at J, with 24 bases in the middle.

This clonotype was detected many times. V gene TRBV7-2 combines with J gene TRBJ1-1; D is possibly TRBD1 (6 bases). V was clipped by 4 bases and J by 1 base, with 13 bases between them. In germline, CDR1 is SGHTA, CDR2 FQGNSA. The CDR3 has 15 amino acids. The CDR3 protein is CASSYSGDKNTEAFF. The DNA of the CDR3 is TGTGCCAGCAGCTATTCCGGGGACAAGAACACTGAAGCTTTCTTT.

This clonotype came up many times. This chain uses TRBV28 with TRBJ1-4; 7 bases fit TRBD1. CDR1 is MDHEN and CDR2 is SYDVKM in the germline V gene. Losses at the gene ends were 5 bases for V and 11 bases for J; bases not matched to a gene: 17. This CDR3 has 16 amino acids. CDR3 residues: CASSDRRDREFRKLFF. The CDR3 DNA reads as TGTGCCAGCAGTGATCGACGTGACAGGGAGTTCAGGAAACTGTTTTTT. The entire variable domain, with the rest obtained from reference TRBV28 and TRBJ1-4, is as follows: DVKVTQSSRYLVKRTGEKVFLECVQDMDHENMFWYRQDPGLGLRLIYFSYDVKMKEKGDIPEGYSVSREKKERFSLILESASTNQTSMYLCASSDRRDREFRKLFFGSGTQLSVL.

This clonotype was picked up many times. This chain links TRBV28 with TRBJ2-7; the match to TRBD1 covers 8 bases. Germline CDR1 MDHEN, CDR2 SYDVKM. V trimming: 6 bases; J trimming: 7 bases; junction bases outside the gene matches: 11. The CDR3 runs to 14 residues. This chain's CDR3 is CASRKQGESGEQYF. CDR3 DNA: TGTGCCAGCAGGAAACAGGGGGAGTCGGGGGAGCAGTACTTC.

This chain connects TRBV18 to TRBJ2-7; TRBD1 agrees at 7 bases. V was clipped by 0 bases and J by 2 bases; unmatched bases: 7. Germline lookup yields CDR1 KGHSH and CDR2 LQKENI. This CDR3 comprises 16 residues. CDR3: CASSPPGTVLTYEQYF. CDR3 in DNA: TGTGCCAGCTCACCACCGGGGACAGTGCTAACCTACGAGCAGTACTTC.

This clonotype was observed at least ten times. The V call is TRBV12-3 or TRBV12-4, the J call TRBJ2-5; D unclear. Trimming stripped 8 bases from V and 4 bases from J, with 8 bases between. This CDR3 spans 11 amino acids. CDR3 sequence (DNA): TGTGCCAGCGGTAGGAGAGAGACCCAGTACTTC. Translated: CASGRRETQYF.

This sequence joins TRBV28 and TRBJ2-1, with a possible D match to TRBD2 (5 bases). Per germline, CDR1 MDHEN and CDR2 SYDVKM. The CDR3 spans 16 residues. Trimming pared 2 bases from V and 6 bases from J, leaving 17 bases between. This CDR3 is CASSLAPGVVGNEQFF. CDR3 nucleotide sequence: TGTGCCAGCAGTTTAGCTCCCGGGGTAGTGGGCAATGAGCAGTTCTTC.

The sample holds many counts of this clonotype. This chain joins TRBV7-2 and TRBJ2-7, with 9 bases aligning to TRBD2. Unmatched junction bases numbered 8, after V lost 3 bases and J lost 5 bases. Germline V gene sequence: CDR1 SGHTA, CDR2 FQGNSA. CDR3 length equals 15 residues. This CDR3 reads CASSLLLIAGDEQYF. The CDR3 coding sequence is TGTGCCAGCAGCTTGCTTTTGATAGCGGGGGACGAGCAGTACTTC.

This chain joins TRBV20-1 and TRBJ1-2; a weak D match, TRBD1 (6 bases). Germline loops: CDR1 DFQATT, CDR2 SNEGSKA (reference sequence). V gave up 6 bases and J gave up 6 bases, with 14 bases separating them. CDR3 size: 12 residues. The CDR3 region has the DNA TGCAGTGCAAATAGGGACACAGATGGCTACACCTTC. Protein sequence: CSANRDTDGYTF.

In its sample, this clonotype was seen many times. V gene TRBV29-1 combines with J gene TRBJ2-1, with TRBD1 matching over 7 bases. V lost 4 bases, J lost 5 bases, and 5 bases stayed unmatched. CDR1 is SQVTM and CDR2 is ANQGSEA in the germline V gene. CDR3 length: 13 amino acids. The DNA of the CDR3 is TGCAGCGTTGTGAGACAGGGAGACAATGAGCAGTTCTTC. It translates to CSVVRQGDNEQFF.

This clonotype was found a few times. This chain uses TRBV7-9 with TRBJ2-4; a weak D match, TRBD1 (6 bases). Looked up from germline, CDR1 is SEHNR and CDR2 is FQNEAQ (reference sequence). V dropped 6 bases and J dropped 6 bases, with 18 bases sitting between them. CDR3 size: 15 residues. The CDR3 nucleotides are TGTGCCAGCAGGGACCACAGGGACCCACTAAACATTCAGTACTTC. Translation gives CASRDHRDPLNIQYF.

This clonotype was counted many times. This chain uses TRBV3-1 with TRBJ2-7, with D unclear. Per the germline V gene, CDR1 is LGHDT and CDR2 is YNNKEL (reference sequence). Trimming took off 4 bases at V and 4 bases at J, with 8 bases between the two ends. There are 12 residues in the CDR3. This CDR3 is CASSRAGYEQYF. The CDR3 DNA reads TGTGCCAGCAGCCGCGCAGGTTACGAGCAGTACTTC.

This clonotype was seen repeatedly, ten times or more. The chain combines TRBV25-1 with TRBJ2-5; D call uncertain. Germline lookup yields CDR1 MGHDK and CDR2 SYGVNS. CDR3 size: 15 residues. V was cut by 3 bases and J by 1 base, with 12 bases left in between. CDR3 nucleotide sequence: TGTGCCAGCAGTGACCCACAGCCTACCCAAGAGACCCAGTACTTC. This codes for CASSDPQPTQETQYF.

This clonotype was seen a handful of times. The genes are TRBV7-9 and TRBJ2-1; 12 bases are shared with TRBD2. The CDR3 is 14 residues long. Germline V lookup: CDR1 SEHNR, CDR2 FQNEAQ (reference sequence). Trimming at V came to 3 bases and at J to 10 bases, leaving 4 bases not matched to a gene. CDR3 loop: CASSFLAGGEEQFF. CDR3 nucleotide sequence: TGTGCCAGCAGCTTTCTAGCGGGAGGGGAAGAGCAGTTCTTC.

This clonotype came up many times. The gene calls are TRBV5-1 and TRBJ1-1; 7 positions match TRBD1. The CDR3 totals 14 residues. Germline lookup yields CDR1 SGHRS and CDR2 YFSETQ. V was clipped by 0 bases and J by 6 bases; unmatched bases: 5. Written as DNA, the CDR3 is TGCGCCAGCAGCTTGGCAACAGGGGCTTCTGAAGCTTTCTTT. Its protein product is CASSLATGASEAFF.

A few counts support this clonotype. The chain links TRBV6-1 to TRBJ2-7; 11 nucleotides agree with TRBD2. CDR3 length: 18 amino acids. Per the germline V gene, CDR1 is MNHNS and CDR2 is SASEGT. V lost 5 bases, J lost 0 bases, and 12 bases stayed unmatched. CDR3: CASSPGLAGSTVSYEQYF. Here the CDR3 DNA reads TGTGCCAGCAGTCCCGGACTAGCGGGTAGTACCGTCTCCTACGAGCAGTACTTC.

This clonotype has a handful of counts. The chain uses TRBV25-1 and TRBJ2-1; D unclear. Germline CDR1 is MGHDK and CDR2 is SYGVNS. The germline V and J ends were trimmed by 3 bases and 6 bases, with 12 bases remaining between them. This CDR3 is 14 amino acids long. The CDR3 DNA reads as TGTGCCAGCAGTGATTTTTTAAAGGCCAATGAGCAGTTCTTC. Protein: CASSDFLKANEQFF.